The T cell receptor beta chain under discussion was sequenced for a study of Ad26.COV2.S vaccination and SARS-CoV-2 variants. Study-level results: It was found that vaccine and placebo recipients had similar non-spike TCR breadth. Among vaccine recipients, spike-specific TCR breadth exceeded that of placebo recipients. Analyses that measured TCR breadth and depth may have underestimated total T cell responses.

The CDR3 has 16 amino acids. Germline lookup yields CDR1 SNHLY and CDR2 FYNNEI. The V end was cut by 5 bases, the J end by 8 bases, with 22 bases between. Produced via immunoSEQ multiplex PCR; TCRdb's table is partial and in-frame only. The repertoire consists of hundreds of thousands of clones, with about 91% occurring once and the leading ten covering 3.9%. In regard to this clone: The antigen remains undetermined.

This TCR came from a human donor who had recovered from COVID-19. The sample in question was peripheral blood, obtained after recovery from COVID-19. The rearrangement links TRBV2 to TRBJ2-1; D is perhaps TRBD1 (5 bases). DNA for the CDR3: TGTGCCAGCAGTAACGCGCAGGGTGGTGGATTCGATGAGCAGTTCTTC. Amino acids: CASSNAQGGGFDEQFF.